This T cell receptor (beta chain) is drawn from a study of blood T cells in healthy people across ages. Primed by a sample-barcoded 5' primer and a J-beta primer mix, a second PCR proceeded for about 6 to 12 cycles. TCRdb called the 5' RACE reads again in MiXCR, with one record for every CDR3 protein. The sample records 550,000 to 750,000 distinct CDR3 sequences, roughly 21% being singletons. This clonotype was detected a few times. Every sample gave at least 5.5 micrograms of total RNA when it was extracted. The CDR3 loop spans 15 amino acids. Trimming at V came to 6 bases and at J to 10 bases, leaving 15 bases not matched to a gene. CDR1 is DFQATT and CDR2 is SNEGSKA in the germline V gene (reference sequence).

Sequenced: blood. This TCR came from a man in his sixties or seventies in good health. This chain joins TRBV20-1 and TRBJ1-6; 7 bases match TRBD1. This CDR3 is CSAAGTDFEGSPLHF. The CDR3 DNA follows: TGCAGTGCCGCCGGGACAGACTTCGAGGGGTCACCCCTCCACTTT.